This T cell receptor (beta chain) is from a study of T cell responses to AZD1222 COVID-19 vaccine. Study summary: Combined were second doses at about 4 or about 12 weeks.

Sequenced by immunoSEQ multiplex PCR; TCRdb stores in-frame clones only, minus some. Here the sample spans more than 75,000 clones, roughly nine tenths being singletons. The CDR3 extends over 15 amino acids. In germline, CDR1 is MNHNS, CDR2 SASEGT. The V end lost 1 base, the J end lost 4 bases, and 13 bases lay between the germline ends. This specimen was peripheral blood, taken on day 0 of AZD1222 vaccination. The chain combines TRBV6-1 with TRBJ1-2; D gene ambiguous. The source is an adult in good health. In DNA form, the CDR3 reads TGTGCCAGCAGTGAAGAAGGCTACTTCCTCTATGGCTACACCTTC. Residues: CASSEEGYFLYGYTF.